The rows below give T cell receptor beta chains drawn from one sample of a study of blood T cell repertoires in COVID-19. The data were produced by immunoSEQ multiplex PCR, yet TCRdb's version contains in-frame clones alone and is incomplete. The sample records about 150,000 clones, around nine tenths being singletons. The sample was PBMCs or T cells enriched from blood (not recorded which). These receptors came from a woman aged 25 to 39 with acute COVID-19. Both conserved end residues are part of each CDR3. D genes are given only for firm matches. Size tells how often a clone was seen (once, few, many) or the class of an expanded clone, and some rows leave it out.

cdr3_nt	cdr3_aa	d_call	clone_size	v_call	j_call
TGTGCCAGCAGCCTAGCGTCTTCCTACAATGAGCAGTTCTTC	CASSLASSYNEQFF	NA	NA	TRBV11-2	TRBJ2-1
TGTGCCAGCAGCTCCGATGACCTGGACAAACCCCACACTGAAGCTTTCTTT	CASSSDDLDKPHTEAFF	NA	NA	TRBV5-4	TRBJ1-1
TGTGCCAGTAGTATTGATAACTGGGGAGGAAGGGGTACGCAGTATTTT	CASSIDNWGGRGTQYF	NA	NA	TRBV19	TRBJ2-3
TGTGCCAGCAGCTTGCCCGGGACAGGGGGCACAGATACGCAGTATTTT	CASSLPGTGGTDTQYF	TRBD1	NA	TRBV5-6	TRBJ2-3
TGTGCCAGCAGTTCCCAGGGGGGCAGGCTGAACACTGAAGCTTTCTTT	CASSSQGGRLNTEAFF	TRBD1	NA	TRBV28	TRBJ1-1
TGCGCCAGCAGCCAAGAGTTTTATATAGAGCGGGACCCCAGCACAGATACGCAGTATTTT	CASSQEFYIERDPSTDTQYF	TRBD2	once	TRBV4-3	TRBJ2-3
TGTGCCATCAGCAGGGGGCCGGGGGAGACCCAGTACTTC	CAISRGPGETQYF	TRBD1	NA	TRBV10-3	TRBJ2-5
TGTGCCATCAGTGAAACAGGGGAAGCCTACGAGCAGTACTTC	CAISETGEAYEQYF	TRBD1	NA	TRBV10-3	TRBJ2-7
TGTGCCAGCAGTGATCTTTCGAGTCCCGATGAGCAGTTCTTC	CASSDLSSPDEQFF	NA	NA	TRBV2	TRBJ2-1
TGTGCCAGCAGTGAAGGGACAGGCTACACTGAAGCTTTCTTT	CASSEGTGYTEAFF	TRBD1	NA	TRBV2	TRBJ1-1
TGTGCCAGCAGTTCTGGACTGCAACAGTTCTTC	CASSSGLQQFF	NA	NA	TRBV28	TRBJ2-1
TGTGCTAGTGGTCCCGGGGGGATTCGGGGGCGGGAGACCCAGTACTTC	CASGPGGIRGRETQYF	NA	NA	TRBV12-5	TRBJ2-5
TGCGCCAGCAGCTTGGGAAGGGGGCACTACGAGCAGTACTTC	CASSLGRGHYEQYF	TRBD1	NA	TRBV5-1	TRBJ2-7
TGCAGCGTTGGAGTTGGGGCTAGCGGGGCAGACAATGAGCAGTTCTTC	CSVGVGASGADNEQFF	TRBD2	NA	TRBV29-1	TRBJ2-1
TGTGCCAGCAGCCCGACAGGGCCGGGCTATGGCTACACCTTC	CASSPTGPGYGYTF	TRBD1	NA	TRBV6-2/TRBV6-3	TRBJ1-2
TGTGCCAGCAGTTACAGACAAGCCGCCTACGAGCAGTACTTC	CASSYRQAAYEQYF	NA	NA	TRBV5-5	TRBJ2-7
TGTGCCAGCAGTTCCCTCGGGGACAGGGCACAAGAGACCCAGTACTTC	CASSSLGDRAQETQYF	TRBD1	NA	TRBV6-5	TRBJ2-5